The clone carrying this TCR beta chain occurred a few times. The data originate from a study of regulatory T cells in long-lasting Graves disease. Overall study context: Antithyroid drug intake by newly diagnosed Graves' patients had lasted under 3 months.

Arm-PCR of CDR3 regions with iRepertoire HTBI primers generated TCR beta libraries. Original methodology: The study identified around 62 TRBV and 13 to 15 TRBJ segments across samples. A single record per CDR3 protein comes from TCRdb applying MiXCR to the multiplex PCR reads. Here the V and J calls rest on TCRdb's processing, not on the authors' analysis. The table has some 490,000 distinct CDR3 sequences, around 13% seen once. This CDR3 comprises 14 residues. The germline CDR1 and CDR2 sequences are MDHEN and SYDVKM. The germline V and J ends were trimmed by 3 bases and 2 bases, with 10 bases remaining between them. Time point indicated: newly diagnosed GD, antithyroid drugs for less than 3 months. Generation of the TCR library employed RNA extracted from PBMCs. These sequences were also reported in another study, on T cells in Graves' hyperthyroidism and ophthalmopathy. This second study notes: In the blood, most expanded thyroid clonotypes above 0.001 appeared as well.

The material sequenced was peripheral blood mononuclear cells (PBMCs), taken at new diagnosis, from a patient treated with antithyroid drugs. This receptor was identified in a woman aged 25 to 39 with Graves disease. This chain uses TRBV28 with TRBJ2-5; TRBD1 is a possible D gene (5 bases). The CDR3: CASSFPDTQETQYF. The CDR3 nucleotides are TGTGCCAGCAGTTTCCCGGACACTCAAGAGACCCAGTACTTC. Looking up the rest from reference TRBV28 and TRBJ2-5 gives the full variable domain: DVKVTQSSRYLVKRTGEKVFLECVQDMDHENMFWYRQDPGLGLRLIYFSYDVKMKEKGDIPEGYSVSREKKERFSLILESASTNQTSMYLCASSFPDTQETQYFGPGTRLLVL.